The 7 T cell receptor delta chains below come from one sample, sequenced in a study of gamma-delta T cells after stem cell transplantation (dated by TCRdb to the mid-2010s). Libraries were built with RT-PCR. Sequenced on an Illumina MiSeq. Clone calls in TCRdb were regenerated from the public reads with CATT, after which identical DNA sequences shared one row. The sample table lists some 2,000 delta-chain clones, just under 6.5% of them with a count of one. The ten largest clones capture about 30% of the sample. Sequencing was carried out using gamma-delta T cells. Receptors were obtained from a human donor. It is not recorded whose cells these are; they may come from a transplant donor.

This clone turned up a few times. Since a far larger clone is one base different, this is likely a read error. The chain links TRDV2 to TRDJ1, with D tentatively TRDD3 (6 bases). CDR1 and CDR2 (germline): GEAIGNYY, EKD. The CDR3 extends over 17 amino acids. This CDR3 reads CACVTVGDRPYTDKLIF. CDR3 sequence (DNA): TGTGCCTGTGTCACCGTCGGGGATCGACCGTACACCGATAAACTCATCTTT.

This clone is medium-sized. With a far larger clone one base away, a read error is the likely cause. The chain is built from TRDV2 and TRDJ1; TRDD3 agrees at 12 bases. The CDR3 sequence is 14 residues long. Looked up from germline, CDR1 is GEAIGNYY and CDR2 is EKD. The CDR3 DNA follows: TGTGCCCGTGATGTACTGGGGGATACCTATAAACTCATCTTT. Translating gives CARDVLGDTYKLIF.

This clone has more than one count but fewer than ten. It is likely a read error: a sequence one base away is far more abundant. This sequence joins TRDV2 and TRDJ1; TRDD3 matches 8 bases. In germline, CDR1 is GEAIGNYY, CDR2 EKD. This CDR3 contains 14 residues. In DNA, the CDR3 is TGTGCCTGTGACGTGCTGGGGGACACCGATAGACTCATCTTT. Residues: CACDVLGDTDRLIF.

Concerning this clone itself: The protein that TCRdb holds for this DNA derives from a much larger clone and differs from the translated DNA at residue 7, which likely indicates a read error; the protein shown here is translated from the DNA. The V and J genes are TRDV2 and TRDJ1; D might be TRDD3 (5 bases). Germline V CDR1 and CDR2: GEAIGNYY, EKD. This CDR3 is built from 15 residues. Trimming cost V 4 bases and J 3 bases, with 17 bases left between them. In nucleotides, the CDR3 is TGTGCCTGTGAGGGATTGGAGGATATCTCCGATAAACTCATCTTT. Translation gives CACEGLEDISDKLIF.

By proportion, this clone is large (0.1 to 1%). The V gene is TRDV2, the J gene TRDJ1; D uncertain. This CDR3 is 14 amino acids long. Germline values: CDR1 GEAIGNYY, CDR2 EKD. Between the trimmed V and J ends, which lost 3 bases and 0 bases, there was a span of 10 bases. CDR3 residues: CACDPVTDTDKLIF. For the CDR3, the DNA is TGTGCCTGTGACCCTGTAACAGACACCGATAAACTCATCTTT.

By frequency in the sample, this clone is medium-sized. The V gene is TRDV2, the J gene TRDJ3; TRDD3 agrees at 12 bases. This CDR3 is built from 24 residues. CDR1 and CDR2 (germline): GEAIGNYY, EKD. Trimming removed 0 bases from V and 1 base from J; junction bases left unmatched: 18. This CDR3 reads CACDTLLGDTNQRPLSWDTRQMFF. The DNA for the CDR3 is TGTGCCTGTGACACCTTACTGGGGGATACAAACCAACGTCCTCTTTCCTGGGACACCCGACAGATGTTTTTC.

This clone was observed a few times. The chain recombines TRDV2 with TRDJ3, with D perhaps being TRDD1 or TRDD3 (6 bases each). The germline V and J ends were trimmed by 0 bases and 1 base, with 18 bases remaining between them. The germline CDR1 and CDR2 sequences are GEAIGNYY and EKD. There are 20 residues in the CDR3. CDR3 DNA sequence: TGTGCCTGTGACACCGCCGGGGGAAATACAGATTCCTGGGACACCCGACAGATGTTTTTC. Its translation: CACDTAGGNTDSWDTRQMFF.